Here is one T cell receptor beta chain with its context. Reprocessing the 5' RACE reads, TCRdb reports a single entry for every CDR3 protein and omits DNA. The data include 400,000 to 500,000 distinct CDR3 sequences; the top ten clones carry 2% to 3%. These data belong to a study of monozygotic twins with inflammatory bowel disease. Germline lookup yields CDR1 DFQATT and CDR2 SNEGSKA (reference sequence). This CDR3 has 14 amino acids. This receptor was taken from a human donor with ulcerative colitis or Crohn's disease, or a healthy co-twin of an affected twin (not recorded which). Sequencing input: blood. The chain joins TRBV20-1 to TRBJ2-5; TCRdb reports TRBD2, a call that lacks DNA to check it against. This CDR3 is CSPRGWRPQETQYF.